These 23 T cell receptor beta chains came from one sample sequenced in a study of cytomegalovirus exposure and HLA in healthy donors. 13 Jbeta primers and 60 Vbeta primers were used for the PCR. Data came from immunoSEQ multiplex PCR; TCRdb stores just in-frame clones and leaves some out. The sample lists about 190,000 clones, roughly four fifths occurring once. The sequenced sample consisted of PBMCs. These receptors were taken from a woman between 18 and 29 years old in good health and CMV-seronegative.

This chain joins TRBV7-8 and TRBJ1-1; TRBD1 might be the D (6 bases). The CDR3 has 15 amino acids. The germline V gene has CDR1 SGHVS and CDR2 FQNEAQ. V dropped 5 bases and J dropped 0 bases, with 13 bases sitting between them. The CDR3 DNA is TGTGCCAGCAGCCCCCAGACAGGCATGAACACTGAAGCTTTCTTT. It encodes CASSPQTGMNTEAFF.

This clone was recorded once. The chain uses TRBV27 and TRBJ1-5; D remains ambiguous. Deletions cut 6 bases from V and 5 bases from J, with 17 bases between. This CDR3 has 15 amino acids. Germline values: CDR1 MNHEY, CDR2 SMNVEV (reference sequence). The CDR3 DNA reads TGTGCCAGCAGCCAAACACAGAGGGCGGATCAGCCCCAGCATTTT. This gives the protein CASSQTQRADQPQHF.

The J gene is TRBJ1-5, the V gene TRBV19; D is uncertain. Trimming removed 7 bases at V and 6 bases at J, with 31 bases between. CDR3 length: 19 amino acids. Germline assignment: CDR1 LNHDA and CDR2 SQIVND (reference sequence). The CDR3 DNA is TGTGCCAGTACCTCTATCGTATCCCAGGCTCTGGTAATTAGTCAGCCCCAGCATTTT. Protein: CASTSIVSQALVISQPQHF.

This chain joins TRBV7-8 and TRBJ2-7; 7 nucleotides agree with TRBD1. Germline V gene sequence: CDR1 SGHVS, CDR2 FQNEAQ. The CDR3 spans 14 residues. Trimming removed 5 bases from V and 3 bases from J; junction bases left unmatched: 7. The CDR3 nucleotides read TGTGCCAGCAGCATGAGCCGGGACAGCTACGAGCAGTACTTC. Amino acid sequence: CASSMSRDSYEQYF.

The CDR3 here is CAIGPGAYEQYF. For the CDR3, the DNA is TGTGCCATCGGTCCGGGGGCCTACGAGCAGTACTTC. The rearrangement uses TRBV10-3 and TRBJ2-7, with TRBD2 as a possible D gene (6 bases). The CDR3 is 12 residues long. Trimming stripped 8 bases from V and 2 bases from J, with 10 bases between. The V gene's germline CDR1 is ENHRY and CDR2 SYGVKD.

This chain connects TRBV10-1 to TRBJ2-6; 8 bases line up with TRBD1. CDR3 length: 15 residues. The junction had 5 bases not matched to a gene; V was cut back by 6 bases and J by 4 bases. Per the germline V gene, CDR1 is WNHNN and CDR2 is SYGVQD (reference sequence). CDR3 bases: TGCGCCAGCAGGGGGACAGGTTTCGGGGCCAACGTCCTGACTTTC. Translated: CASRGTGFGANVLTF.

V is TRBV11-1 and J is TRBJ2-2; no clear D. The CDR3 length is 13 residues. Germline CDR1 reads SGHAT; CDR2 reads FQDESV (reference sequence). V was pared by 3 bases and J by 3 bases, with 5 bases between. The CDR3, as DNA: TGTGCCAGCAGCTTCGAGTACACCGGGGAGCTGTTTTTT. Its protein product is CASSFEYTGELFF. The full variable domain, in which reference TRBV11-1 and TRBJ2-2 provide the parts outside the CDR3, is EAEVAQSPRYKITEKSQAVAFWCDPISGHATLYWYRQILGQGPELLVQFQDESVVDDSQLPKDRFSAERLKGVDSTLKIQPAELGDSAMYLCASSFEYTGELFFGEGSRLTVL.

This clone was recorded a few times. The CDR3 protein is CASSRDSGLFLEQFF. The CDR3 region has the DNA TGCGCCAGCAGCAGGGACAGTGGATTATTTTTAGAGCAGTTCTTC. V is TRBV5-1 and J is TRBJ2-1, with 7 bases that match TRBD1. From germline, CDR1 is SGHRS and CDR2 YFSETQ. The CDR3 loop spans 15 amino acids. Unmatched junction bases numbered 14, after V lost 4 bases and J lost 10 bases.

The chain couples TRBV11-3 to TRBJ2-2, with a tentative D call TRBD1 (6 bases). Trimming took off 4 bases at V and 4 bases at J, with 13 bases between the two ends. The germline V gene encodes CDR1 SGHNT and CDR2 YENEEA. The CDR3 is 15 residues long. CDR3: CASSSRDTGTGELFF. In DNA, the CDR3 is TGTGCCAGCAGCTCCCGGGACACAGGCACCGGGGAGCTGTTTTTT.

This rearrangement joins TRBV5-1 to TRBJ2-2, with 8 positions matching TRBD1. Germline V gene data show CDR1 as SGHRS and CDR2 as YFSETQ. V dropped 7 bases and J dropped 0; count of bases not matched to a gene: 5. This CDR3 region has 15 residues. CDR3 region: CASFRGPPNTGELFF. In DNA form, the CDR3 reads TGCGCCAGCTTCAGGGGGCCCCCGAACACCGGGGAGCTGTTTTTT.

J is TRBJ1-3 and V is TRBV25-1; the D gene is possibly TRBD1 (6 bases). V lost 2 bases to trimming and J lost 2 bases, with 7 bases between them. Germline values: CDR1 MGHDK, CDR2 SYGVNS. The CDR3 runs 14 residues. The chain's CDR3 is CASSEAGAGNTIYF. The CDR3 DNA is TGTGCCAGCAGTGAAGCAGGGGCTGGAAACACCATATATTTT.

V usage is TRBV5-6 and J usage is TRBJ2-5; 8 bases fit TRBD2. Trimming cost V 2 bases and J 6 bases; bases outside gene matches: 12. Germline V lookup: CDR1 SGHDT, CDR2 YYEEEE. This CDR3 comprises 16 residues. The CDR3: CASSFRTGGPGKTQYF. The CDR3 bases are TGTGCCAGCAGCTTCCGGACGGGAGGGCCGGGAAAGACCCAGTACTTC.

The V call is TRBV2, the J call TRBJ1-4; no firm D call. CDR1 SNHLY and CDR2 FYNNEI come from the germline V gene. V gave up 8 bases and J gave up 4 bases, with 11 bases separating them. CDR3 length equals 13 residues. This CDR3 reads CASLGSYNEKLFF. Written as DNA, the CDR3 is TGTGCCAGCCTGGGCAGTTATAATGAAAAACTGTTTTTT. The full variable domain, in which reference TRBV2 and TRBJ1-4 provide the parts outside the CDR3, is EPEVTQTPSHQVTQMGQEVILRCVPISNHLYFYWYRQILGQKVEFLVSFYNNEISEKSEIFDDQFSVERPDGSNFTLKIRSTKLEDSAMYFCASLGSYNEKLFFGSGTQLSVL.

V usage is TRBV5-1 and J usage is TRBJ2-2; D is possibly TRBD1 (6 bases). Per the germline V gene, CDR1 is SGHRS and CDR2 is YFSETQ. Trimming stripped 1 base from V and 3 bases from J, with 13 bases between. There are 16 residues in the CDR3. In nucleotides, the CDR3 is TGCGCCAGCAGCTTGACTGGGGGCGCGGACACCGGGGAGCTGTTTTTT. This gives the protein CASSLTGGADTGELFF.

V gene TRBV6-6 combines with J gene TRBJ1-1; 8 bases match TRBD1. The V gene's germline CDR1 is MNHNY and CDR2 SVGAGI (reference sequence). V dropped 0 bases and J dropped 3; count of bases not matched to a gene: 6. The CDR3 runs to 16 residues. The CDR3 nucleotides read TGTGCCAGCAGTTACTCACTGGACAGGGCGGACACTGAAGCTTTCTTT. Translation: CASSYSLDRADTEAFF.

In DNA form, the CDR3 reads TGCGCCAGCAGCTTGGAATTTGGCTCACCCCTCCACTTT. Protein product: CASSLEFGSPLHF. This chain uses TRBV5-1 with TRBJ1-6; no clear D. Trimming shortened V by 0 bases and J by 10 bases, and 8 bases separated the two germline ends. The germline CDR1 and CDR2 sequences are SGHRS and YFSETQ. The CDR3 length is 13 residues.

This clone was recorded a few times. The rearrangement joins TRBV10-3 to TRBJ2-1, with 10 bases fitting TRBD2. Per the germline V gene, CDR1 is ENHRY and CDR2 is SYGVKD. The CDR3 runs 15 residues. J gave up 9 bases and V 4 bases, and 9 bases lay outside the gene matches. As DNA, the CDR3 is TGTGCCATCAGTGGAGGTCTAGCGGGAGTGGGTGAGCAGTTCTTC. Its translation: CAISGGLAGVGEQFF.

J is TRBJ2-7 and V is TRBV27; 10 positions match TRBD1. This CDR3 region has 17 residues. J was trimmed by 4 bases and V by 5 bases; bases with no gene match: 14. Germline lookup yields CDR1 MNHEY and CDR2 SMNVEV (reference sequence). The DNA of the CDR3 is TGTGCCAGCAGTAGAGGATACGGGGACAGGGGTGTTTACGAGCAGTACTTC. It codes for CASSRGYGDRGVYEQYF.

The chain links TRBV19 to TRBJ2-2, with TRBD2 matching over 8 bases. V gave up 4 bases and J gave up 6 bases; unmatched junction bases: 7. This CDR3 spans 15 amino acids. Germline CDR1 reads LNHDA; CDR2 reads SQIVND (reference sequence). CDR3 loop: CASSNSGGVPGELFF. The CDR3 coding sequence is TGTGCCAGTAGTAACAGCGGGGGAGTTCCCGGGGAGCTGTTTTTT.

The gene calls are TRBV7-3 and TRBJ1-5; tentative D call: TRBD1 (5 bases). The CDR3 covers 14 residues. CDR1 is SGHTA, CDR2 FQGTGA, per germline. Trimming left V 4 bases short and J 4 bases short, with 11 bases between. CDR3 sequence (DNA): TGTGCCAGCAGCTCCCCGACAGAAAATCAGCCCCAGCATTTT. Encoded protein: CASSSPTENQPQHF.

There are a few counts of this clone. This chain links TRBV6-5 with TRBJ1-1; D perhaps matches TRBD1 (5 bases). The V gene lost 4 bases and the J gene lost 0 bases, with 15 bases spanning the gap. Germline assignment: CDR1 MNHEY and CDR2 SVGAGI. The CDR3 length is 16 residues. The CDR3 loop is CASSFSWGGMNTEAFF. The DNA of the CDR3 is TGTGCCAGCAGTTTCAGTTGGGGGGGGATGAACACTGAAGCTTTCTTT.

The rearrangement uses TRBV29-1 and TRBJ1-4; possible D gene TRBD1, 6 bases. V lost 6 bases, J lost 3 bases, and 8 bases lay in between. CDR1 is SQVTM and CDR2 is ANQGSEA in the germline V gene. The CDR3 is 12 residues long. The CDR3 loop reads CSVQGSNEKLFF. CDR3 nucleotides: TGCAGCGTGCAGGGGTCTAATGAAAAACTGTTTTTT. Drawing the rest from reference TRBV29-1 and TRBJ1-4, the complete variable domain is SAVISQKPSRDICQRGTSLTIQCQVDSQVTMMFWYRQQPGQSLTLIATANQGSEATYESGFVIDKFPISRPNLTFSTLTVSNMSPEDSSIYLCSVQGSNEKLFFGSGTQLSVL.

The chain links TRBV27 to TRBJ1-1; D perhaps matches TRBD1 (5 bases). CDR3 length equals 18 residues. V lost 0 bases and J lost 0, with 17 bases in between. The germline gives CDR1 MNHEY, CDR2 SMNVEV (reference sequence). The CDR3 reads CASSLSSFGGRMNTEAFF. The CDR3 nucleotides are TGTGCCAGCAGTTTATCGAGTTTCGGGGGACGCATGAACACTGAAGCTTTCTTT.